This TCR beta chain was found in a study of shared clonotypes between healthy human individuals. V was shortened by 4 bases and J by 5 bases, with 8 bases between the two germline ends. The CDR3 consists of 12 residues. Germline V gives CDR1 MNHEY, CDR2 SMNVEV (reference sequence). The naive CD8 fraction comprised CD45RO-negative cells positively selected for CCR7 and excluded terminally differentiated effector memory CD45RA+ cells. TCRdb's table, derived via immunoSEQ multiplex PCR, lists solely in-frame clones and lacks some. The sample yields hundreds of thousands of clones, 95% to 96% seen once. This chain joins TRBV27 and TRBJ2-5; no clear D. The TCR originated in a woman younger than 45 in good health. The sequenced sample consisted of naive CD8+ T cells sorted from blood. CDR3 sequence: CASSSNAETQYF. CDR3 in DNA: TGTGCCAGCAGTTCAAATGCGGAGACCCAGTACTTC.